The 3 T cell receptor beta chains below were found in one sample sequenced in a study of cytomegalovirus exposure and HLA in healthy donors. Primers: 60 Vbeta forward and 13 Jbeta reverse. Profiling relied on immunoSEQ multiplex PCR, and the TCRdb table lists in-frame clones only, not all of them. The sample consists of about 180,000 clones, approximately 72% of them appearing once. The sample taken for sequencing was PBMCs. Source of these receptors: a human donor in good health.

The chain recombines TRBV14 with TRBJ1-2; 7 bases match TRBD1. The CDR3 loop spans 16 amino acids. Germline CDR1 reads SGHDN; CDR2 reads FVKESK. Trimming removed 4 bases from V and 1 base from J; junction bases left unmatched: 9. The CDR3, as DNA: TGTGCCAGCAGCCCATCGAGGGGACAGCTTAACTATGGCTACACCTTC. This sequence encodes CASSPSRGQLNYGYTF.

This clone was counted only a few times. CDR3 loop: CASSEQGSSYNEQFF. As DNA, the CDR3 is TGTGCCAGCAGCGAACAGGGAAGCTCCTACAATGAGCAGTTCTTC. The rearrangement links TRBV5-6 to TRBJ2-1, with D possibly TRBD1 on 6 matching bases. The CDR3 loop spans 15 amino acids. V was clipped by 4 bases and J by 0 bases, with 11 bases between them. CDR1 is SGHDT and CDR2 is YYEEEE in the germline V gene. The full variable domain, rest sourced from reference TRBV5-6 and TRBJ2-1, is DAGVTQSPTHLIKTRGQQVTLRCSPKSGHDTVSWYQQALGQGPQFIFQYYEEEERQRGNFPDRFSGHQFPNYSSELNVNALLLGDSALYLCASSEQGSSYNEQFFGPGTRLTVL.

V and J are TRBV2 and TRBJ1-2; 7 bases are a match to TRBD1. The V segment lost 8 bases and the J segment 7 bases; nucleotides outside the gene matches: 7. CDR3 length equals 12 residues. Germline lookup yields CDR1 SNHLY and CDR2 FYNNEI. The CDR3 spells CASFTGEVGYTF. In nucleotides, the CDR3 is TGTGCCAGCTTTACAGGGGAGGTTGGCTACACCTTC.